This entry lists 24 T cell receptor beta chains sequenced from one sample in a study of cytomegalovirus exposure and HLA in healthy donors. TCRdb's copy holds only in-frame clones and misses some; the assay was immunoSEQ multiplex PCR. The data show about 200,000 clones, around 83% seen once. The sequencing sample was made of PBMCs. The receptors were sampled from a woman aged 30 to 39 in good health and CMV-seropositive.

This CDR3 is CASSGGSNQPQHF. The CDR3 DNA follows: TGTGCCAGCAGCGGGGGGAGCAATCAGCCCCAGCATTTT. The chain couples TRBV7-8 to TRBJ1-5; tentatively, D is TRBD1 (5 bases). The V end was cut by 5 bases, the J end by 1 base, with 6 bases between. The CDR3 is made up of 13 amino acids. Germline V gene data show CDR1 as SGHVS and CDR2 as FQNEAQ.

The chain combines TRBV30 with TRBJ2-7; 8 positions agree with TRBD1. V trimming: 2 bases; J trimming: 3 bases; junction bases outside the gene matches: 30. This CDR3 contains 22 residues. The V gene's germline CDR1 is GTSNPN and CDR2 SVGIG (reference sequence). For the CDR3, the DNA is TGTGCCTGGAGTTTTTCTCGCAGCGGACAGGGCAAACTTAATAATCCGTACTACGAGCAGTACTTC. It yields the protein CAWSFSRSGQGKLNNPYYEQYF.

V gene TRBV2 combines with J gene TRBJ2-2; 7 bases line up with TRBD2. CDR1 SNHLY and CDR2 FYNNEI come from the germline V gene. The CDR3 runs to 15 residues. J gave up 5 bases and V 5 bases, and 8 bases lay outside the gene matches. CDR3: CASSRASGNTGELFF. In DNA form, the CDR3 reads TGTGCCAGCAGTAGGGCCAGCGGGAATACCGGGGAGCTGTTTTTT.

This clone was recorded only once. The chain is built from TRBV5-1 and TRBJ2-7; weak D call: TRBD1 (5 bases). This CDR3 is built from 14 residues. The germline CDR1 and CDR2 sequences are SGHRS and YFSETQ. V shed 0 bases and J shed 1 base, with 8 bases lying between them. The CDR3 here is CASSLESGSYEQYF. CDR3 in DNA: TGCGCCAGCAGCTTGGAATCAGGGTCCTACGAGCAGTACTTC.

The CDR3 bases are TGTGCCAGCAGTTACACAGAGCGGGGATCCTACGAGCAGTACTTC. This sequence encodes CASSYTERGSYEQYF. This sequence joins TRBV6-6 and TRBJ2-7, with 7 bases lining up with TRBD2. The CDR3 length is 15 residues. Germline CDR1 is MNHNY and CDR2 is SVGAGI (reference sequence). V lost 2 bases and J lost 1; bases outside the gene matches: 5.

This chain links TRBV30 with TRBJ1-2; no clear D. CDR1 is GTSNPN and CDR2 is SVGIG in the germline V gene (reference sequence). The CDR3 is 12 amino acids. V was cut by 4 bases and J by 7 bases, with 13 bases left in between. CDR3 nucleotides: TGTGCCTGGAAACTAAGCCCGGGTGGCTACACCTTC. Translated: CAWKLSPGGYTF.

This clone is a singleton in its sample. Germline is not matched at one junction end, which may reflect a read error. The CDR3 region is CASTLDRGLNEAFF. In DNA, the CDR3 is TGCGCCAGCACCTTGGACAGGGGGTTGAATGAAGCTTTCTTT. The rearrangement links TRBV5-1 to TRBJ1-1, with 10 bases identical to TRBD1. The germline gives CDR1 SGHRS, CDR2 YFSETQ. The CDR3 has 14 residues.

The J gene is TRBJ1-2, the V gene TRBV28; tentatively, D is TRBD1 (5 bases). The CDR3 runs to 15 residues. The V gene lost 7 bases and the J gene lost 8 bases, with 23 bases spanning the gap. Germline V gene sequence: CDR1 MDHEN, CDR2 SYDVKM. The CDR3 DNA follows: TGTGCCAGCACCTCGGGGGGACGGACGGTTTTCGGCTACACCTTC. This sequence encodes CASTSGGRTVFGYTF.

This clone occurred a few times. The gene calls are TRBV7-3 and TRBJ2-1; 7 nucleotides line up with TRBD2. Per germline, CDR1 SGHTA and CDR2 FQGTGA. The CDR3 loop spans 14 amino acids. V gave up 3 bases and J gave up 8 bases; unmatched junction bases: 7. CDR3 nucleotides: TGTGCCAGCAGCTTGGGCGGGAGTGGGTATGAGCAGTTCTTC. Protein product: CASSLGGSGYEQFF. Full variable domain (remainder filled in from reference TRBV7-3 and TRBJ2-1): GAGVSQTPSNKVTEKGKYVELRCDPISGHTALYWYRQSLGQGPEFLIYFQGTGAADDSGLPNDRFFAVRPEGSVSTLKIQRTERGDSAVYLCASSLGGSGYEQFFGPGTRLTVL.

CDR3 region: CASSVILGQGRSYEQYF. CDR3 DNA sequence: TGTGCCAGCAGTGTAATCTTGGGACAGGGACGCTCCTACGAGCAGTACTTC. The V call is TRBV6-1, the J call TRBJ2-7; 9 bases map to TRBD1. Trimming cost V 4 bases and J 0 bases; bases outside gene matches: 10. Germline V gene lookup returns CDR1 MNHNS and CDR2 SASEGT. The CDR3 spans 17 residues.

This rearrangement joins TRBV6-1 to TRBJ1-5; TRBD1 is a possible D gene (6 bases). The CDR3 extends over 14 amino acids. Germline CDR1 reads MNHNS; CDR2 reads SASEGT. The V and J ends lost 8 bases and 1 base respectively, with 12 bases between them. The CDR3, as DNA: TGTGCCAGCGGGGCGGACAGAAGCAATCAGCCCCAGCATTTT. Residues: CASGADRSNQPQHF.

This sequence joins TRBV28 and TRBJ1-2; TRBD1 agrees at 7 bases. This CDR3 is built from 13 residues. The germline CDR1 and CDR2 sequences are MDHEN and SYDVKM. V shed 6 bases, J shed 4 bases, and the junction held 5 bases outside the gene matches. Here the CDR3 DNA reads TGTGCCAGCAGGAGGACAGGAGTCTATGGCTACACCTTC. Protein product: CASRRTGVYGYTF.

The V call is TRBV18, the J call TRBJ1-1; unclear D gene. Germline V CDR1 and CDR2: KGHSH, LQKENI. This CDR3 contains 15 residues. Trimming removed 4 bases at V and 4 bases at J, with 16 bases between. CDR3 coding DNA: TGTGCCAGCTCACACCTCTCGGGTGATGGCACTGAAGCTTTCTTT. This encodes CASSHLSGDGTEAFF.

The rearrangement links TRBV5-1 to TRBJ2-1, with 9 bases identical to TRBD2. CDR1 is SGHRS and CDR2 is YFSETQ in the germline V gene. With V trimmed by 1 base and J by 9 bases, 11 bases remained unmatched. The CDR3 spans 16 residues. The CDR3: CASSLTSGPSAGEQFF. As DNA, the CDR3 is TGCGCCAGCAGCTTGACTAGCGGGCCCAGTGCTGGTGAGCAGTTCTTC.

This chain connects TRBV7-9 to TRBJ2-1; 11 positions match TRBD2. This CDR3 comprises 15 residues. The germline gives CDR1 SEHNR, CDR2 FQNEAQ (reference sequence). Trimming removed 0 bases from V and 6 bases from J; junction bases left unmatched: 1. In DNA, the CDR3 is TGTGCCAGCAGCTTAGCCCTAGCGGGAGGCAATGAGCAGTTCTTC. This sequence encodes CASSLALAGGNEQFF.

The gene calls are TRBV6-1 and TRBJ2-7; 8 positions agree with TRBD1. The J segment lost 1 base and the V segment lost 4 bases, leaving 6 bases of the junction unmatched. There are 15 residues in the CDR3. Germline-derived CDR1 and CDR2 are MNHNS and SASEGT. Written as DNA, the CDR3 is TGTGCCAGCAGTGTGGGGCAGGGGGCTTCCTACGAGCAGTACTTC. This sequence encodes CASSVGQGASYEQYF.

The chain employs TRBV28 and TRBJ1-2; no clear D. Trimming shortened V by 6 bases and J by 8 bases, and 10 bases separated the two germline ends. This CDR3 region has 11 residues. The germline V gene has CDR1 MDHEN and CDR2 SYDVKM. CDR3 protein: CASSYAGGYTF. The CDR3 DNA follows: TGTGCCAGCAGCTACGCAGGAGGCTACACCTTC.

Only one count was recorded for this clone. CDR3 protein: CSVNHMNTEAFF. The CDR3 region has the DNA TGCAGCGTCAATCACATGAACACTGAAGCTTTCTTT. The J gene is TRBJ1-1, the V gene TRBV29-1; D gene uncertain. Germline CDR1 and CDR2: SQVTM and ANQGSEA. The CDR3 runs 12 residues. V shed 6 bases and J shed 0 bases, with 8 bases lying between them.

This chain uses TRBV7-2 with TRBJ2-1, with TRBD2 identical over 8 bases. Germline CDR1 and CDR2: SGHTA and FQGNSA. The CDR3 loop spans 16 amino acids. The trim removed 2 bases at V and 7 bases at J, leaving 10 bases unmatched. The CDR3 sequence is CASSLRGLAIGNEQFF. The CDR3 bases are TGTGCCAGCAGCTTACGTGGACTAGCAATCGGAAATGAGCAGTTCTTC.

This clone was seen a handful of times. The gene calls are TRBV6-5 and TRBJ1-1; D ambiguous. The V and J ends lost 5 bases and 3 bases respectively, with 10 bases between them. Germline loops: CDR1 MNHEY, CDR2 SVGAGI. The CDR3 runs to 13 residues. Here the CDR3 DNA reads TGTGCCAGCAGTGGCCAAGTGGACACTGAAGCTTTCTTT. Translation: CASSGQVDTEAFF.

This clone has just one count. The rearrangement uses TRBV5-1 and TRBJ2-2, with a weak D call TRBD1 (5 bases). The CDR3 extends over 15 amino acids. Germline V gives CDR1 SGHRS, CDR2 YFSETQ. Trimming shortened V by 8 bases and J by 0 bases, and 14 bases separated the two germline ends. The CDR3 spells CASCVRAANTGELFF. The DNA for the CDR3 is TGCGCCAGTTGTGTCAGGGCTGCGAACACCGGGGAGCTGTTTTTT. The full variable domain, completed using reference TRBV5-1 and TRBJ2-2, is KAGVTQTPRYLIKTRGQQVTLSCSPISGHRSVSWYQQTPGQGLQFLFEYFSETQRNKGNFPGRFSGRQFSNSRSEMNVSTLELGDSALYLCASCVRAANTGELFFGEGSRLTVL.

This chain links TRBV30 with TRBJ2-3; no definite D call. Germline V gene lookup returns CDR1 GTSNPN and CDR2 SVGIG (reference sequence). V was shortened by 2 bases and J by 1 base, with 4 bases between the two germline ends. The CDR3 contains 12 residues. The DNA for the CDR3 is TGTGCCTGGAGTACGGGCACAGATACGCAGTATTTT. This codes for CAWSTGTDTQYF.

J is TRBJ1-4 and V is TRBV2, with TRBD1 matching 7 bases. Germline-derived CDR1 and CDR2 are SNHLY and FYNNEI. The CDR3 is 12 amino acids. J gave up 10 bases and V 7 bases, and 6 bases lay outside the gene matches. CDR3 coding DNA: TGTGCCAGCAATCCCTCAGGGGGAAAACTGTTTTTT. Its translation: CASNPSGGKLFF.

The chain carries TRBV27 and TRBJ2-7; D possibly corresponds to TRBD2 (5 bases). This CDR3 is built from 16 residues. Germline V gene data show CDR1 as MNHEY and CDR2 as SMNVEV (reference sequence). V lost 6 bases and J 4 bases, leaving 22 bases between the germline ends. For the CDR3, the DNA is TGTGCCAGCAGAAACCTCGCCGGGATTAAACTTTACGAGCAGTACTTC. It yields the protein CASRNLAGIKLYEQYF.